This T cell receptor (beta chain) appears in the sequencing data of a study of blood T cell repertoires in COVID-19 (TCRdb year 2020). For the study in its entirety: Collaborator samples came from the United States, Italy and Spain and covered acute and convalescent phases of COVID-19. The prospective study material was composed of cDNA or gDNA derived from T cells, B-cell-depleted T cells, or PBMCs. Where HLA class I and class II types were available, the types were taken from metadata supplied by the sample provider, not from assay-based typing. The repertoires were released in a freely available public database intended as a resource for research on the immune response to SARS-CoV-2. Samples were obtained from the ongoing ImmuneRACE study (first 160 participants) and from about 1,300 subjects provided by 6 global collaborators. A de-identified subject ID, COVID-19 status, age in years and sex were almost always included in the sample metadata. Subjects who had been exposed to COVID-19, were actively infected with it, or had recovered from it provided the deeply sampled blood TCRbeta repertoires that made up the dataset.

TCRbeta CDR3 regions were amplified from genomic DNA by means of the immunoSEQ Assay, a bias-controlled multiplex PCR. In the authors' own workflow: Nucleated cell counts per sample were estimated from amplification of reference gene primers within the assay. Sequence reads were collapsed and filtered to measure the absolute abundance of every unique TCRbeta CDR3 rearrangement. For each sample, productive Simpson clonality was calculated by taking the square root of Simpson's diversity index across productive rearrangements. Not all clones reach the TCRdb copy of this immuneACCESS table, which keeps in-frame sequences only. Checked studies attribute under half of the gap to unresolved V genes and leave the rest unexplained. The V and J calls and the clone size are those of that table, but D and trimming were determined from the DNA. The sample yields around 100,000 clones; roughly 84% were counted once. The ten top clones hold 3% to 3.5% of the sample.

General findings and caveats noted by the study authors: The amount of clinical and demographic metadata varied by source and participant and was provided uncurated.

Whole blood was collected in K2EDTA tubes by collaborating institutions according to the institutions' own protocols. For TCRbeta analysis, collaborators shipped samples in one of three forms: frozen whole blood, isolated PBMCs, or DNA extracted from either of those sample types. On this clone: Its antigen specificity is not known. No per-base quality is available; no much larger clone lies one base away.

For CDR1 and CDR2, the germline V gene lists ENHRY and SYGVKD. From its cysteine to its phenylalanine, the CDR3 spans 16 amino acids. The entry retains the CDR3 DNA only, 48 bases that are in frame from base 1. Germline trimming amounts to 4 bases on V and 7 bases on J, with 8 as the count of junction bases outside the gene matches. The clonotype was recovered from a man aged 40-49 years with acute or convalescent COVID-19. Source material: peripheral blood. The V gene is TRBV10-3 and the J gene is TRBJ2-2; TRBD2 matches 11 bases in the middle. In nucleotides, the sequence is TGTGCCATCAGTGTGTTAACTAGCGGGGGCGGCGGGGAGCTGTTTTTT. It translates as CAISVLTSGGGGELFF.